This record looks at one T cell receptor beta chain sequence and its context. The antigen is undetermined. It was treatment-naive patients with stable or active relapsing-remitting disease who made up the multiple sclerosis controls. While CD8+ and CD4+ T cells were isolated negatively, TEMRA cells were enriched by FACS. CDR3 size: 13 residues. Germline CDR1 and CDR2: LNHNV and YYDKDF (reference sequence). The V end lost 5 bases, the J end lost 0 bases, and 7 bases lay between the germline ends. The sample originates from a study of CD8 T cells in Susac syndrome. Study-level findings and limits: The study recognized that the number of individuals in its TCR sequencing and HLA analysis was relatively small.

Random hexamers primed reverse transcription of about 0.45 to 1 ug RNA. Amplification of the TCR beta CDR3 was carried out by immunoSEQ multiplex PCR, which spanned a total of 54 Vbeta and 13 Jbeta segments. TCRdb called the immunoSEQ multiplex PCR reads again in MiXCR, with one record for every CDR3 protein. The top ten clones hold 0.15% to 0.2% of a sample with under 200,000 distinct CDR3 sequences, 85% to 95% of them seen once. The receptor comes from a human donor with multiple sclerosis. What was sequenced was CD8+ T cells from PBMCs. The chain uses TRBV15 and TRBJ2-5; D is possibly TRBD2 (6 bases). The CDR3 sequence is CATSSSDQETQYF. CDR3 bases: TGTGCCACCAGCTCTAGCGACCAAGAGACCCAGTACTTC.